A selection of T cell receptor beta chains follows, all from one sample in a study of blood T cell repertoires in COVID-19. Repertoires were generated with immunoSEQ multiplex PCR, while TCRdb's copy carries only in-frame clones and drops some. The data contain around 250,000 clones, around nine tenths of them seen just once; the ten biggest clones take up under 2%. Source material: peripheral blood. Receptors originate from a woman aged 55-75 years who had recovered from COVID-19. Both conserved end residues are part of each CDR3. D genes are given only for firm matches. Size values are once, few and many counts, or a class for expanded clones, and some rows have none.

.	medium-sized	15	TRBV4-1	TRBJ2-7	TGCGCCAGCAGCCAAGTCGAGACTCTTCTTGGGGAGCAGTACTTC	CASSQVETLLGEQYF
.	.	15	TRBV4-3	TRBJ1-1	TGCGCCAGCAGCCAAGACCCGGAGGGGATTGCTGAAGCTTTCTTT	CASSQDPEGIAEAFF
TRBD1	.	17	TRBV7-9	TRBJ2-5	TGTGCCAGCAGCTTAACTCCCGGGACAGGGCCCCAAGAGACCCAGTACTTC	CASSLTPGTGPQETQYF
.	few	13	TRBV14	TRBJ1-2	TGTGCCAGCAGCCACACAAACGTTAGACAGCTAGTCTTC	CASSHTNVRQLVF
TRBD1	.	15	TRBV19	TRBJ1-2	TGTGCCAGTAGTATCCAGCAAGGCAGGGGGATTGGCTACACCTTC	CASSIQQGRGIGYTF
.	.	13	TRBV7-3	TRBJ2-1	TGTGCCAGCAGCCCGTGGGGGCTAGGGGAGCAGTTCTTC	CASSPWGLGEQFF
TRBD2	once	15	TRBV6-5	TRBJ2-5	TGTGCCAGCAGTCCACCGAGCGGGGGGGCAGAGACCCAGTACTTC	CASSPPSGGAETQYF
.	.	13	TRBV6-5	TRBJ2-7	TGTGCCAGCAGTTACGGGACTGCGTCCGAGCAGTACTTC	CASSYGTASEQYF
TRBD1	.	14	TRBV27	TRBJ1-1	TGTGCCAGTAGGACAGGGACCATGAACACTGAAGCTTTCTTT	CASRTGTMNTEAFF
.	.	13	TRBV3-1/TRBV3-2	TRBJ2-5	TGTGCCAGCGTCGGGGGGCCCGGTGGGACCCAGTACTTC	CASVGGPGGTQYF
.	.	16	TRBV2	TRBJ1-3	TGTGCCAGCAGTGAAGCGGCACCGTTCTCTGGAAACACCATATATTTT	CASSEAAPFSGNTIYF
.	.	14	TRBV7-9	TRBJ1-5	TGTGCCAGCAGCTTGGAAGGGGGGGATCAGCCCCAGCATTTT	CASSLEGGDQPQHF
TRBD1	.	14	TRBV6-5	TRBJ1-1	TGTGCCAGCAGCCGCATGACAGGGATCGCTCAAGCTTTCTTT	CASSRMTGIAQAFF
TRBD1	once	12	TRBV6-6	TRBJ1-3	TGTGCCAGCAGTCGACAGGGTGACACCATATATTTT	CASSRQGDTIYF
.	.	14	TRBV5-1	TRBJ1-6	TGCGCCAGCAGCAGCAGGGATTTAGGTTCACCCCTCCACTTT	CASSSRDLGSPLHF
.	.	14	TRBV7-3	TRBJ1-2	TGTGCCAGCAGCTTAACGGCCGGTAGGGAGGGCTACACCTTC	CASSLTAGREGYTF
TRBD1	.	15	TRBV9	TRBJ2-3	TGTGCCAGCAGCGCGACAGGGGGTGGTACAGATACGCAGTATTTT	CASSATGGGTDTQYF
TRBD1	.	15	TRBV28	TRBJ1-5	TGTGCCAGCAGAATTCGACAGGGGACTAATCAGCCCCAGCATTTT	CASRIRQGTNQPQHF
TRBD1	.	15	TRBV4-2	TRBJ1-1	TGTGCCAGCAGCCAGGAGACAGGGGGGGACACTGAAGCTTTCTTT	CASSQETGGDTEAFF
.	.	15	TRBV7-2	TRBJ2-1	TGTGCCAGCAGCTTAGGATCTACGGTCTACAATGAGCAGTTCTTC	CASSLGSTVYNEQFF